This entry features one TCR beta chain sequence. Its target is not known. Primers: 60 Vbeta forward and 13 Jbeta reverse. Sequencing was performed with immunoSEQ multiplex PCR; in TCRdb, only in-frame clones are kept and a portion is missing. The table lists 100,000 to 150,000 clones, 80% of them singletons. This record belongs to a study of cytomegalovirus exposure and HLA in healthy donors. Broader study findings: A later analysis reportedly identified an Asian-associated ancestry cluster as carrying fewer N-insertions than the roughly 700-donor mean.

This CDR3 has 16 amino acids. CDR1 is SGHNT and CDR2 is YYREEE in the germline V gene (reference sequence). Germline trimming cut 3 bases from V and 7 bases from J; bases unmatched to any gene: 13. The sequencing sample was made of PBMCs. V gene TRBV5-4 combines with J gene TRBJ2-1; the match to TRBD1 covers 7 bases. The sequence was collected from a female donor in good health and CMV-seronegative. The CDR3 loop is CASSSHQGVDKNEQFF. The CDR3 DNA sequence: TGTGCCAGCAGCTCACACCAGGGGGTGGATAAAAATGAGCAGTTCTTC. The full variable domain, completed using reference TRBV5-4 and TRBJ2-1, is ETGVTQSPTHLIKTRGQQVTLRCSSQSGHNTVSWYQQALGQGPQFIFQYYREEENGRGNFPPRFSGLQFPNYSSELNVNALELDDSALYLCASSSHQGVDKNEQFFGPGTRLTVL.